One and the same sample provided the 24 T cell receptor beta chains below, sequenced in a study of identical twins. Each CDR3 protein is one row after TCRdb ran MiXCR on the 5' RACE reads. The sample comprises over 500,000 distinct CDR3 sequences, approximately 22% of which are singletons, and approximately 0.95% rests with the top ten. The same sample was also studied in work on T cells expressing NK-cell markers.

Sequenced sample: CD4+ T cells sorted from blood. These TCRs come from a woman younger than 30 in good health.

The CDR3 DNA follows: TGTGCCAGCAGTCGTGGGACTACCCACGATACGCAGTATTTT. The encoded protein is CASSRGTTHDTQYF. The rearrangement links TRBV7-6 to TRBJ2-3; 7 bases are shared with TRBD2. CDR3 size: 14 residues. CDR1 is SGHVS, CDR2 FNYEAQ, per germline. V shed 6 bases and J 6 bases; nucleotides not matched to a gene: 9. Filled out from reference TRBV7-6 and TRBJ2-3, the complete variable domain reads GAGVSQSPRYKVTKRGQDVALRCDPISGHVSLYWYRQALGQGPEFLTYFNYEAQQDKSGLPNDRFSAERPEGSISTLTIQRTEQRDSAMYRCASSRGTTHDTQYFGPGTRLTVL.

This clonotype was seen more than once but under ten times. The chain's CDR3 is CASSVSNRGELFF. CDR3 DNA: TGTGCCAGCAGTGTATCGAACAGGGGGGAGCTGTTTTTT. The chain uses TRBV28 and TRBJ2-2; D is possibly TRBD1 (5 bases). V was pared by 5 bases and J by 8 bases, with 12 bases between. The length of the CDR3 is 13 residues. The V gene's germline CDR1 is MDHEN and CDR2 SYDVKM.

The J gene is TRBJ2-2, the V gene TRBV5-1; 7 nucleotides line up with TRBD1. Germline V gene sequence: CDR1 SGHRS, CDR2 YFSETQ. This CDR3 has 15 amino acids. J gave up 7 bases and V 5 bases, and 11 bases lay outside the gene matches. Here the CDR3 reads CASSSGRGIRGELFF. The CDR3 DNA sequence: TGCGCCAGCAGTTCCGGCAGGGGGATCCGCGGGGAGCTGTTTTTT. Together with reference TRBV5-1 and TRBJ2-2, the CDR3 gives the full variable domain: KAGVTQTPRYLIKTRGQQVTLSCSPISGHRSVSWYQQTPGQGLQFLFEYFSETQRNKGNFPGRFSGRQFSNSRSEMNVSTLELGDSALYLCASSSGRGIRGELFFGEGSRLTVL.

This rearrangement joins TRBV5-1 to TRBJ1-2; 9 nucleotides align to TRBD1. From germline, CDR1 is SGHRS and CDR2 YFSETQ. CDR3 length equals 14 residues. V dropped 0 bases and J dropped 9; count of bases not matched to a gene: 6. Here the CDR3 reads CASSLGVGTGSYTF. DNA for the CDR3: TGCGCCAGCAGCTTGGGAGTGGGGACAGGGAGCTACACCTTC.

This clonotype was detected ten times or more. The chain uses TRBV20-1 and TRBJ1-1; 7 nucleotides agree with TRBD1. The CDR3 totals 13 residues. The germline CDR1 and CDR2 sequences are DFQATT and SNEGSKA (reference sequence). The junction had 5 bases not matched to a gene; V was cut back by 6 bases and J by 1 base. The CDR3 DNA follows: TGCAGTGCGACGACAGGGTGGAACACTGAAGCTTTCTTT. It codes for CSATTGWNTEAFF.

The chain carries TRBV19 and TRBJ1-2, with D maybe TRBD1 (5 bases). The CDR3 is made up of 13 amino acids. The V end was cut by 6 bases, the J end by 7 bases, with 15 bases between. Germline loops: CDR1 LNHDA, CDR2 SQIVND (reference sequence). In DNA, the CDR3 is TGTGCCAGTAGACTGGAGGGGCTTTCTGGCTACACCTTC. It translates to CASRLEGLSGYTF.

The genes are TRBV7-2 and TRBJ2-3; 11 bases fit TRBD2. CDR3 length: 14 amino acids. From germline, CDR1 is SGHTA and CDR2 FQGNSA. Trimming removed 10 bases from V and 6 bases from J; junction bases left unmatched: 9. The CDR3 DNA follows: TGTGCCACCCGTTATAGCGGGAGGGGGGATACGCAGTATTTT. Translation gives CATRYSGRGDTQYF.

The CDR3 here is CAISEGGGYGYTF. DNA of the CDR3: TGTGCCATCAGTGAGGGCGGCGGCTATGGCTACACCTTC. This chain uses TRBV10-3 with TRBJ1-2; D not certain. The germline V gene has CDR1 ENHRY and CDR2 SYGVKD. CDR3 size: 13 residues. V lost 2 bases, J lost 4 bases, and 8 bases lay in between.

The CDR3 coding sequence is TGTGCCAGCAGCTCTCCCCAGCGGCCCTACGAGCAGTACTTC. Encoded protein: CASSSPQRPYEQYF. The V call is TRBV12-3 or TRBV12-4, the J call TRBJ2-7; weak D call: TRBD2 (5 bases). Trimming took 6 bases from V and 2 from J, leaving 14 bases between them. The CDR3 length is 14 residues.

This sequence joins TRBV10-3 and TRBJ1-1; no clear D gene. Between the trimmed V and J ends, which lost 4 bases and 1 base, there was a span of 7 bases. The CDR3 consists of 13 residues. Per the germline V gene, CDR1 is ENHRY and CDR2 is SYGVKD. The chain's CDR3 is CAISVSQNTEAFF. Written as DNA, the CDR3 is TGTGCCATCAGTGTGTCACAGAACACTGAAGCTTTCTTT.

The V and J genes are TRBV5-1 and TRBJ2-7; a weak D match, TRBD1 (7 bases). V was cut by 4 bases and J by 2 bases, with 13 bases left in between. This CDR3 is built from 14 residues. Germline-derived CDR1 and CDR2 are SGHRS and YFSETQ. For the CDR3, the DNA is TGCGCCAGCAGCGGGGGGACAGAACCCTACGAGCAGTACTTC. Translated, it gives CASSGGTEPYEQYF.

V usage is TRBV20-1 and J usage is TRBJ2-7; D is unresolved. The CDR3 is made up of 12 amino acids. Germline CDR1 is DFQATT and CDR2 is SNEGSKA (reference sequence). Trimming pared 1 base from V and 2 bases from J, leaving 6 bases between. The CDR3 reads CSARGVAYEQYF. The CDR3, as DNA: TGCAGTGCTAGAGGGGTGGCCTACGAGCAGTACTTC.

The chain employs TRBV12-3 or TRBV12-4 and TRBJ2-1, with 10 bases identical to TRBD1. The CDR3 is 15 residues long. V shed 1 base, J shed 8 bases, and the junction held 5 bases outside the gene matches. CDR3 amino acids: CASSLGDRGIHEQFF. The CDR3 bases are TGTGCCAGCAGTTTAGGGGACAGGGGTATACATGAGCAGTTCTTC.

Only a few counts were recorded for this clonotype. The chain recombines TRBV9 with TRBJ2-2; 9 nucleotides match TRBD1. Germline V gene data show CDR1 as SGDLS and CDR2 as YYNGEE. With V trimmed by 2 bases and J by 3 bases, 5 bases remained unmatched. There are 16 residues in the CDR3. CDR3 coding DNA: TGTGCCAGCAGCGTCACAGGGGGCCGTCACACCGGGGAGCTGTTTTTT. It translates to CASSVTGGRHTGELFF.

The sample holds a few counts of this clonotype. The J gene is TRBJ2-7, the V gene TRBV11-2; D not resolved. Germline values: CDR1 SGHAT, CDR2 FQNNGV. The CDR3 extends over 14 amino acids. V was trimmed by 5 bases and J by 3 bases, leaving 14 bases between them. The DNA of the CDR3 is TGTGCCAGCAGCACCAACTTTGAAAACTACGAGCAGTACTTC. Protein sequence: CASSTNFENYEQYF.

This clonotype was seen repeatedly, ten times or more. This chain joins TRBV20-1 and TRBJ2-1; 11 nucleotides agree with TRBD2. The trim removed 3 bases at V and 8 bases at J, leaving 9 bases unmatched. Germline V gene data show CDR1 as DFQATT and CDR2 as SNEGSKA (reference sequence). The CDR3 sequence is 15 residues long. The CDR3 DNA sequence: TGCAGTGCTAGTATTGCTAGCGGGAGGATACATGAGCAGTTCTTC. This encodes CSASIASGRIHEQFF.

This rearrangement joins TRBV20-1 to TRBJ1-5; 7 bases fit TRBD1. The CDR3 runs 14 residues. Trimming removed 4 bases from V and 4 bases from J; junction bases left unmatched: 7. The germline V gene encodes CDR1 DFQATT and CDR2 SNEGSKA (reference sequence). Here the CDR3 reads CSATLRDSNQPQHF. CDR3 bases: TGCAGTGCTACCCTCCGGGACAGTAATCAGCCCCAGCATTTT.

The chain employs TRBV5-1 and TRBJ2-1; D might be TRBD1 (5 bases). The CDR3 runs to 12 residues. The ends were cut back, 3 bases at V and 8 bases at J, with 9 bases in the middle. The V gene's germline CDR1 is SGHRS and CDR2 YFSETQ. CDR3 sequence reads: CASSSGLDEQFF. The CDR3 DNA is TGCGCCAGCAGCTCAGGGTTAGATGAGCAGTTCTTC.

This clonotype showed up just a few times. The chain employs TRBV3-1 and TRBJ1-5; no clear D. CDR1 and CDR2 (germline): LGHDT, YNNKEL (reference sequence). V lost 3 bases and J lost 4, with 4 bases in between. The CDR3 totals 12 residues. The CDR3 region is CASSHLNQPQHF. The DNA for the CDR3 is TGTGCCAGCAGCCACTTGAATCAGCCCCAGCATTTT.

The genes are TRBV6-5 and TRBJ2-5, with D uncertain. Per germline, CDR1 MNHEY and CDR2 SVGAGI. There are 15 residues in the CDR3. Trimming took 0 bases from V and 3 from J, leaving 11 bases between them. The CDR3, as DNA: TGTGCCAGCAGTTACTCAAGGGCCTACAAAGAGACCCAGTACTTC. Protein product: CASSYSRAYKETQYF.

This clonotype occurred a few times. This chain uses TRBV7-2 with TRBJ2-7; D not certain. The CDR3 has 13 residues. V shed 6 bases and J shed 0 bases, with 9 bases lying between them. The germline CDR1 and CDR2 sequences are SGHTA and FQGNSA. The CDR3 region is CASRTQSSYEQYF. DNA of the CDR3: TGTGCCAGCAGGACACAGAGCTCCTACGAGCAGTACTTC.

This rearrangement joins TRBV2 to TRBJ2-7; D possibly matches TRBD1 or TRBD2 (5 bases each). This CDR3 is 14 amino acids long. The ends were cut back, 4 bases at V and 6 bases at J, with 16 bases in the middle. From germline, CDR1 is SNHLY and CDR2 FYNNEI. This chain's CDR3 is CASSGGEMVSEQYF. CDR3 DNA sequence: TGTGCCAGCAGTGGAGGGGAAATGGTTTCCGAGCAGTACTTC.

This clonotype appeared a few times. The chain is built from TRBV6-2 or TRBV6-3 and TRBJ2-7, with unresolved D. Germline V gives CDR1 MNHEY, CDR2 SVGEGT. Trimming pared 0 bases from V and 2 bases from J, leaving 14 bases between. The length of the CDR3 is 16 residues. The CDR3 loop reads CASSYSIQNRAYEQYF. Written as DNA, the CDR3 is TGTGCCAGCAGTTACTCGATCCAGAACAGAGCCTACGAGCAGTACTTC.

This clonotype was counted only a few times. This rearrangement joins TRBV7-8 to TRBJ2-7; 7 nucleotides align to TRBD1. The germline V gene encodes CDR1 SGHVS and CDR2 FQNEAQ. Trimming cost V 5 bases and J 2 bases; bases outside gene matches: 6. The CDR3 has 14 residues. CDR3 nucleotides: TGTGCCAGCAGCGTATACGGGACAGCCTACGAGCAGTACTTC. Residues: CASSVYGTAYEQYF. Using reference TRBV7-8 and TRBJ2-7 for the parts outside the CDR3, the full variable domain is GAGVSQSPRYKVAKRGQDVALRCDPISGHVSLFWYQQALGQGPEFLTYFQNEAQLDKSGLPSDRFFAERPEGSVSTLKIQRTQQEDSAVYLCASSVYGTAYEQYFGPGTRLTVT.